This TCR beta chain was documented in a study of blood T cells in healthy people across ages. Findings of the study overall: Greater diversity and more naive CD4+ cells were seen in long-lived donors than in aged donors.

Concerning this clonotype: Its antigen is unknown.

No fewer than 6 million PBMCs went into each sample. With a J-beta primer mix and a sample-barcoded 5' primer, a second PCR ran about 7 to 12 cycles. Via MiXCR, TCRdb re-called the 5' RACE reads, giving one row per CDR3 protein. The profile covers about 640,000 distinct CDR3 sequences, with about 30% appearing a single time and roughly 14% taken by the ten largest. With V trimmed by 3 bases and J by 4 bases, 9 bases remained unmatched. Per the germline V gene, CDR1 is SGHNT and CDR2 is YYREEE (reference sequence). The CDR3 has 16 residues. The clonotype comes from a woman of 80 years or more in good health. The chain joins TRBV5-4 to TRBJ2-3; 9 bases agree with TRBD2. The sample taken for sequencing was blood. The CDR3 spells CASSSRASGNADTQYF. CDR3 nucleotides: TGTGCCAGCAGCTCAAGGGCTAGCGGGAATGCAGATACGCAGTATTTT. Combining the CDR3 with reference TRBV5-4 and TRBJ2-3 gives the whole variable domain ETGVTQSPTHLIKTRGQQVTLRCSSQSGHNTVSWYQQALGQGPQFIFQYYREEENGRGNFPPRFSGLQFPNYSSELNVNALELDDSALYLCASSSRASGNADTQYFGPGTRLTVL.